The 14 T cell receptor beta chains below all came from one sample that was sequenced in a study of naive and memory T cell subsets. Two oligonucleotides, mixed equimolar, formed the beta constant-region primer covering TRBC1 and TRBC2. Ligated cDNA was amplified by four rounds of PCR with nested alpha and beta constant-region primers and SP2. TCRdb re-derived calls from the UMI-ligation and nested PCR reads in MiXCR, one entry per CDR3 protein. The sample has 80,000 to 95,000 distinct CDR3 sequences, about 8.2% seen once. The sample consisted of naive CD8+ T cells from blood. These TCRs come from a human donor in good health.

The chain joins TRBV7-3 to TRBJ2-1; D unclear. Per germline, CDR1 SGHTA and CDR2 FQGTGA. This CDR3 has 13 residues. V shed 5 bases and J shed 9 bases, with 14 bases lying between them. The CDR3 loop reads CASSLLGNSEQFF. CDR3 nucleotides: TGTGCCAGCAGCCTCTTAGGCAACAGTGAGCAGTTCTTC.

The J gene is TRBJ1-3, the V gene TRBV5-1; 7 nucleotides agree with TRBD1. Germline V lookup: CDR1 SGHRS, CDR2 YFSETQ. This CDR3 comprises 15 residues. Losses at the gene ends were 4 bases for V and 2 bases for J; bases not matched to a gene: 6. In DNA form, the CDR3 reads TGCGCCAGCAGCCCAACAGGGGTACCTGGAAACACCATATATTTT. This encodes CASSPTGVPGNTIYF.

This clonotype was seen ten or more times. The chain couples TRBV3-1 to TRBJ2-1; 7 bases match TRBD2. After removal of 3 bases from V and 8 bases from J, the junction contained 7 bases not matched to a gene. The CDR3 totals 14 residues. The germline gives CDR1 LGHDT, CDR2 YNNKEL (reference sequence). CDR3 amino acids: CASSHRTRVDEQFF. Written as DNA, the CDR3 is TGTGCCAGCAGCCATCGGACTAGGGTCGATGAGCAGTTCTTC.

The table lists this clonotype with many counts. V and J are TRBV27 and TRBJ2-7, with TRBD1 identical over 9 bases. Germline CDR1 MNHEY, CDR2 SMNVEV (reference sequence). The CDR3 totals 15 residues. V dropped 4 bases and J dropped 3; count of bases not matched to a gene: 7. The CDR3 DNA reads TGTGCCAGCAGTTCACAGGGGGCGCTTTTCTACGAGCAGTACTTC. This sequence encodes CASSSQGALFYEQYF.

There are many counts of this clonotype. The chain carries TRBV7-2 and TRBJ2-1, with a weak D call TRBD2 (6 bases). The germline V gene has CDR1 SGHTA and CDR2 FQGNSA. The CDR3 extends over 15 amino acids. The ends were cut back, 5 bases at V and 7 bases at J, with 18 bases in the middle. CDR3 sequence reads: CASSTKVGSLNEQFF. In DNA form, the CDR3 reads TGTGCCAGCAGCACCAAAGTCGGGAGCTTAAATGAGCAGTTCTTC.

This clonotype was counted ten times or more. The chain is built from TRBV19 and TRBJ1-4; D not resolved. Germline values: CDR1 LNHDA, CDR2 SQIVND (reference sequence). V lost 4 bases to trimming and J lost 6 bases, with 18 bases between them. The CDR3 extends over 16 amino acids. CDR3 bases: TGTGCCAGTAGTAGAGGACCTGCCAGACGGGATGAAAAACTGTTTTTT. This codes for CASSRGPARRDEKLFF.

This clonotype has a count of ten or more. The J gene is TRBJ2-2, the V gene TRBV6-4, with 8 bases fitting TRBD1. V was pared by 8 bases and J by 1 base, with 9 bases of the junction left unmatched. This CDR3 has 16 residues. CDR1 and CDR2 (germline): MRHNA, SNTAGT. CDR3 sequence reads: CASRLRGTGNTGELFF. The CDR3 coding sequence is TGTGCCAGCCGCCTTCGAGGGACAGGGAACACCGGGGAGCTGTTTTTT.

In its sample, this clonotype was seen a few times. This chain links TRBV19 with TRBJ1-5; 8 bases agree with TRBD1. Trimming removed 4 bases from V and 6 bases from J; junction bases left unmatched: 2. This CDR3 contains 13 residues. Germline values: CDR1 LNHDA, CDR2 SQIVND (reference sequence). CDR3 coding DNA: TGTGCCAGTAGTACGACAGGGGCTCAGCCCCAGCATTTT. This gives the protein CASSTTGAQPQHF. Supplemented by reference TRBV19 and TRBJ1-5, the full variable domain reads DGGITQSPKYLFRKEGQNVTLSCEQNLNHDAMYWYRQDPGQGLRLIYYSQIVNDFQKGDIAEGYSVSREKKESFPLTVTSAQKNPTAFYLCASSTTGAQPQHFGDGTRLSIL.

This clonotype has only a few counts. The chain joins TRBV6-2 or TRBV6-3 to TRBJ2-7; 8 bases agree with TRBD1. In germline, CDR1 is MNHEY, CDR2 SVGEGT. V lost 2 bases and J lost 1; bases outside the gene matches: 4. The CDR3 length is 15 residues. The CDR3 nucleotides are TGTGCCAGCAGTTACGGACAGGGAACTTCCTACGAGCAGTACTTC. It specifies CASSYGQGTSYEQYF.

This clonotype has more than one count but fewer than ten. CDR3: CSARDAGYEQYF. The CDR3 DNA is TGCAGTGCTAGAGATGCCGGGTACGAGCAGTACTTC. This chain uses TRBV20-1 with TRBJ2-7; D call uncertain. This CDR3 is 12 amino acids long. CDR1 and CDR2 (germline): DFQATT, SNEGSKA (reference sequence). V lost 0 bases and J 4 bases, leaving 7 bases between the germline ends.

This clonotype has a count of ten or more. The chain recombines TRBV2 with TRBJ2-3, with TRBD2 matching over 11 bases. The V segment lost 7 bases and the J segment 5 bases; nucleotides outside the gene matches: 8. Germline CDR1 SNHLY, CDR2 FYNNEI. The CDR3 is 15 residues long. CDR3 nucleotide sequence: TGTGCCAGCAAAGGGACTAGCGGAAGAGAAGATACGCAGTATTTT. Its translation: CASKGTSGREDTQYF.

In this sample, this clonotype turned up many times. This chain uses TRBV12-3 or TRBV12-4 with TRBJ1-4; 7 nucleotides align to TRBD1. V dropped 5 bases and J dropped 0; count of bases not matched to a gene: 3. The CDR3 runs to 15 residues. The DNA of the CDR3 is TGTGCCAGCAGTCCCGGACAGGCAACTAATGAAAAACTGTTTTTT. The encoded protein is CASSPGQATNEKLFF.

There are a few counts of this clonotype. The chain uses TRBV5-6 and TRBJ2-7, with a possible D match to TRBD1 (5 bases). Per germline, CDR1 SGHDT and CDR2 YYEEEE. Trimming removed 2 bases at V and 6 bases at J, with 15 bases between. The CDR3 has 14 amino acids. The CDR3 DNA reads as TGTGCCAGCAGCTTCACGGACACCCCCTTCGAGCAGTACTTC. It yields the protein CASSFTDTPFEQYF.

Many counts were recorded for this clonotype. The CDR3 is CSVGGQAAVYGYTF. The CDR3, as DNA: TGCAGCGTTGGGGGCCAGGCGGCCGTCTATGGCTACACCTTC. This chain connects TRBV29-1 to TRBJ1-2, with D perhaps TRBD1 (5 bases). V was shortened by 4 bases and J by 4 bases, with 16 bases between the two germline ends. Germline CDR1 SQVTM, CDR2 ANQGSEA. This CDR3 region has 14 residues.